This T cell receptor (beta chain) was captured by sequencing in a study of T cell responses to AZD1222 COVID-19 vaccine. Using immunoSEQ multiplex PCR, the repertoire was profiled, and TCRdb retains in-frame clones only, with some absent. This sample has about 120,000 clones, with around 87% found just once. Per germline, CDR1 SGHTA and CDR2 FQGNSA. Trimming left V 3 bases short and J 4 bases short, with 21 bases between. The CDR3 extends over 17 amino acids. This clonotype was obtained from an adult who received the AZD1222 COVID-19 vaccine. This chain joins TRBV7-2 and TRBJ1-1; a weak D match, TRBD1 (6 bases). The material was peripheral blood, obtained 28 days after the second AZD1222 dose. CDR3 region: CASSFPSGRSRGTEAFF. Here the CDR3 DNA reads TGTGCCAGCAGCTTCCCCTCCGGTAGGTCCAGGGGCACTGAAGCTTTCTTT.